One and the same sample provided the 32 T cell receptor beta chains below, sequenced in a study of cytomegalovirus exposure and HLA in healthy donors. Primers: 60 Vbeta forward and 13 Jbeta reverse. Data came from immunoSEQ multiplex PCR; TCRdb stores just in-frame clones and leaves some out. Of some 150,000 clones in the sample, approximately 78% were seen once. Material for sequencing was PBMCs. These receptors came from a woman aged 30 to 39 in good health and CMV-seropositive.

V and J are TRBV18 and TRBJ2-7; possible D gene TRBD2, 5 bases. This CDR3 spans 15 amino acids. Trimming stripped 6 bases from V and 11 bases from J, with 26 bases between. CDR1 KGHSH and CDR2 LQKENI come from the germline V gene. Here the CDR3 DNA reads TGTGCCAGCTCGCCAGCCCTGGGGAGCCCCTTCAAGGAGTACTTC. It specifies CASSPALGSPFKEYF.

This clone turned up a few times. J is TRBJ1-2 and V is TRBV19; no clear D. The germline V gene encodes CDR1 LNHDA and CDR2 SQIVND (reference sequence). Trimming cost V 6 bases and J 5 bases, with 19 bases left between them. CDR3 length equals 15 residues. CDR3 in amino acids: CASRRLQAASYGYTF. The DNA for the CDR3 is TGTGCCAGTAGACGATTGCAGGCAGCATCGTATGGCTACACCTTC.

The CDR3 loop is CASSHAYFDSRDGYTF. The CDR3 DNA sequence: TGCGCCAGCAGCCACGCTTACTTTGACAGTAGGGATGGCTACACCTTC. The V gene is TRBV4-1, the J gene TRBJ1-2, with TRBD1 as a possible D gene (5 bases). This CDR3 comprises 16 residues. V was clipped by 3 bases and J by 6 bases, with 20 bases between them. Germline CDR1 reads MGHRA; CDR2 reads YSYEKL.

CDR3 DNA sequence: TGCGCCAGCAGCTCGCTACAGGGACAAGAGACCCAGTACTTC. Its protein is CASSSLQGQETQYF. The chain recombines TRBV5-1 with TRBJ2-5; TRBD1 is a possible D gene (6 bases). In germline, CDR1 is SGHRS, CDR2 YFSETQ. Between the trimmed V and J ends, which lost 3 bases and 2 bases, there was a span of 11 bases. The CDR3 covers 14 residues.

The J gene is TRBJ2-1, the V gene TRBV18; 9 nucleotides align to TRBD1. CDR1 KGHSH and CDR2 LQKENI come from the germline V gene. CDR3 length: 16 residues. The V gene end was trimmed by 4 bases and the J gene end by 8 bases; junction bases not matched to a gene: 12. The CDR3 sequence: CASSHRDRVRVHEQFF. CDR3 nucleotides: TGTGCCAGCTCACACCGGGACAGGGTCCGCGTCCATGAGCAGTTCTTC.

The chain is built from TRBV2 and TRBJ1-5; D is possibly TRBD1 (5 bases). The V gene's germline CDR1 is SNHLY and CDR2 FYNNEI. There are 17 residues in the CDR3. The V end was cut by 0 bases, the J end by 6 bases, with 18 bases between. CDR3 sequence: CASSEAPQTAPGQPQHF. CDR3 DNA sequence: TGTGCCAGCAGTGAAGCGCCACAGACAGCGCCCGGTCAGCCCCAGCATTTT.

The genes are TRBV5-4 and TRBJ2-4; 12 bases fit TRBD2. The V and J ends lost 4 bases and 3 bases, in that order; junction bases with no gene match: 2. This CDR3 region has 15 residues. The germline gives CDR1 SGHNT, CDR2 YYREEE (reference sequence). CDR3 sequence reads: CASSRTSGDKNIQYF. The CDR3 DNA reads as TGTGCCAGCAGCCGGACTAGCGGGGACAAAAACATTCAGTACTTC.

The chain is built from TRBV7-3 and TRBJ2-2, with 10 positions matching TRBD1. The CDR3 totals 15 residues. CDR1 is SGHTA, CDR2 FQGTGA, per germline. Unmatched junction bases numbered 4, after V lost 4 bases and J lost 5 bases. The CDR3 protein is CASSSRTGGTGELFF. The CDR3, as DNA: TGTGCCAGCAGCTCAAGGACAGGGGGAACCGGGGAGCTGTTTTTT.

This sequence joins TRBV5-4 and TRBJ2-1, with 9 bases fitting TRBD2. Germline V gene lookup returns CDR1 SGHNT and CDR2 YYREEE (reference sequence). The CDR3 sequence is 17 residues long. The trim removed 2 bases at V and 4 bases at J, leaving 10 bases unmatched. CDR3 coding DNA: TGTGCCAGCAGCTTAAAGGATAGCGGGGGAGCATACAATGAGCAGTTCTTC. It yields the protein CASSLKDSGGAYNEQFF.

The chain couples TRBV6-1 to TRBJ1-5; D is perhaps TRBD1 (6 bases). Germline V gene data show CDR1 as MNHNS and CDR2 as SASEGT. The CDR3 has 16 amino acids. V lost 3 bases and J lost 0, with 12 bases in between. The CDR3 loop is CASSELGGDSNQPQHF. The CDR3 nucleotides are TGTGCCAGCAGTGAGCTAGGGGGGGATAGCAATCAGCCCCAGCATTTT.

This sequence joins TRBV7-2 and TRBJ1-1; D is perhaps TRBD1 (5 bases). V was cut by 1 base and J by 1 base, with 10 bases left in between. CDR3 size: 15 residues. Germline CDR1 reads SGHTA; CDR2 reads FQGNSA. For the CDR3, the DNA is TGTGCCAGCAGCTTAGAGGGGCCAGGGAACACTGAAGCTTTCTTT. This gives the protein CASSLEGPGNTEAFF.

This chain uses TRBV5-4 with TRBJ1-1; D is unclear. CDR3 length: 14 residues. V shed 4 bases and J shed 1 base, with 11 bases lying between them. Germline V gene data show CDR1 as SGHNT and CDR2 as YYREEE (reference sequence). Written as DNA, the CDR3 is TGTGCCAGCAGCCGGGAGCCAGCGAACACTGAAGCTTTCTTT. Protein: CASSREPANTEAFF.

To note about this clone: The sample carries other DNA sequences with the same CDR3. The chain is built from TRBV29-1 and TRBJ2-4; D remains ambiguous. Germline V gene lookup returns CDR1 SQVTM and CDR2 ANQGSEA. With 2 bases removed from V and 2 bases from J, the gap between germline ends came to 7 bases. The CDR3 has 13 amino acids. CDR3 protein: CSVETGSKNIQYF. CDR3 DNA sequence: TGCAGCGTTGAAACGGGTTCCAAAAACATTCAGTACTTC.

The genes are TRBV7-2 and TRBJ2-7; 9 nucleotides align to TRBD1. V shed 5 bases, J shed 3 bases, and the junction held 8 bases outside the gene matches. This CDR3 has 15 amino acids. Germline CDR1 SGHTA, CDR2 FQGNSA. CDR3 protein: CASSIDRGEIYEQYF. CDR3 bases: TGTGCCAGCAGCATTGACAGGGGGGAAATCTACGAGCAGTACTTC.

This clone was recorded a few times. This rearrangement joins TRBV4-1 to TRBJ2-5, with D perhaps TRBD2 (5 bases). The CDR3 is 15 amino acids. With 5 bases removed from V and 6 bases from J, the gap between germline ends came to 19 bases. Germline CDR1 and CDR2: MGHRA and YSYEKL. CDR3 bases: TGCGCCAGCAGCTCCGCCGCCGGGGTTTCCAAGACCCAGTACTTC. As protein: CASSSAAGVSKTQYF.

The CDR3 protein is CASSEQGQANEKLFF. In DNA form, the CDR3 reads TGTGCCAGCAGTGAACAGGGACAGGCAAATGAAAAACTGTTTTTT. The chain has TRBV2 and TRBJ1-4; TRBD1 matches 8 bases. V shed 2 bases and J 5 bases; nucleotides not matched to a gene: 4. The germline gives CDR1 SNHLY, CDR2 FYNNEI. The CDR3 totals 15 residues. Using reference TRBV2 and TRBJ1-4 for the parts outside the CDR3, the full variable domain is EPEVTQTPSHQVTQMGQEVILRCVPISNHLYFYWYRQILGQKVEFLVSFYNNEISEKSEIFDDQFSVERPDGSNFTLKIRSTKLEDSAMYFCASSEQGQANEKLFFGSGTQLSVL.

The chain is built from TRBV7-9 and TRBJ1-1, with D possibly being TRBD1 (5 bases). The CDR3 extends over 15 amino acids. With 1 base removed from V and 1 base from J, the gap between germline ends came to 10 bases. CDR1 and CDR2 (germline): SEHNR, FQNEAQ (reference sequence). CDR3 DNA: TGTGCCAGCAGCTTAGGGGGAGGACAGAACACTGAAGCTTTCTTT. Its translation is CASSLGGGQNTEAFF.

This clone was recorded only once. J is TRBJ1-2 and V is TRBV5-1; D uncertain. Trimming shortened V by 7 bases and J by 4 bases, and 17 bases separated the two germline ends. Germline CDR1 reads SGHRS; CDR2 reads YFSETQ. The CDR3 runs to 14 residues. The CDR3 sequence: CASAPLITLYGYTF. The CDR3 nucleotides read TGCGCCAGCGCTCCACTTATAACCCTCTATGGCTACACCTTC.

The V and J genes are TRBV5-6 and TRBJ1-3; possible D gene TRBD1, 6 bases. The CDR3 consists of 14 residues. Trimming took 4 bases from V and 2 from J, leaving 10 bases between them. Germline CDR1 is SGHDT and CDR2 is YYEEEE. CDR3 in amino acids: CASSENRAGNTIYF. CDR3 coding DNA: TGTGCCAGCAGCGAGAACAGGGCTGGAAACACCATATATTTT.

The chain is built from TRBV18 and TRBJ1-4; 7 bases are shared with TRBD1. This CDR3 is built from 15 residues. V was pared by 6 bases and J by 7 bases, with 11 bases of the junction left unmatched. CDR1 and CDR2 from the germline V gene are KGHSH and LQKENI. The CDR3 loop is CASSTWDSRSEKLFF. CDR3 sequence (DNA): TGTGCCAGCTCGACCTGGGACAGTCGGAGTGAAAAACTGTTTTTT.

The V and J genes are TRBV9 and TRBJ1-1; 10 bases align to TRBD1. Losses at the gene ends were 3 bases for V and 5 bases for J; bases not matched to a gene: 13. The CDR3 extends over 17 amino acids. CDR1 is SGDLS and CDR2 is YYNGEE in the germline V gene. This chain's CDR3 is CASSANPGTGEDTEAFF. DNA for the CDR3: TGTGCCAGCAGCGCCAATCCCGGGACAGGGGAGGATACTGAAGCTTTCTTT. The whole variable domain, remainder taken from reference TRBV9 and TRBJ1-1, is DSGVTQTPKHLITATGQRVTLRCSPRSGDLSVYWYQQSLDQGLQFLIQYYNGEERAKGNILERFSAQQFPDLHSELNLSSLELGDSALYFCASSANPGTGEDTEAFFGQGTRLTVV.

The V call is TRBV15, the J call TRBJ1-2; 8 bases match TRBD1. Germline V gives CDR1 LNHNV, CDR2 YYDKDF (reference sequence). V shed 3 bases, J shed 3 bases, and the junction held 9 bases outside the gene matches. The CDR3 length is 16 residues. The CDR3 nucleotides read TGTGCCACCAGCAGGGCGACAGGGGTGGATCACTATGGCTACACCTTC. As protein: CATSRATGVDHYGYTF.

This chain joins TRBV20-1 and TRBJ1-2; no firm D call. The germline V gene encodes CDR1 DFQATT and CDR2 SNEGSKA (reference sequence). The CDR3 is 9 amino acids. V dropped 6 bases and J dropped 5 bases, with 4 bases sitting between them. In nucleotides, the CDR3 is TGCAGTGCCAAATATGGCTACACCTTC. Protein: CSAKYGYTF.

V usage is TRBV27 and J usage is TRBJ1-4; the D is unclear. Per the germline V gene, CDR1 is MNHEY and CDR2 is SMNVEV (reference sequence). V lost 3 bases, J lost 1 base, and 6 bases lay in between. The CDR3 sequence is 14 residues long. CDR3 in amino acids: CASSFGVTNEKLFF. For the CDR3, the DNA is TGTGCCAGCAGTTTCGGGGTAACTAATGAAAAACTGTTTTTT.

This chain joins TRBV28 and TRBJ1-2; D gene ambiguous. This CDR3 is 13 amino acids long. Germline CDR1 is MDHEN and CDR2 is SYDVKM. Trimming stripped 1 base from V and 3 bases from J, with 6 bases between. CDR3 sequence reads: CASSLSRDYGYTF. In DNA form, the CDR3 reads TGTGCCAGCAGTTTATCCCGGGACTATGGCTACACCTTC.

The V and J genes are TRBV5-3 and TRBJ1-2; weak D call: TRBD1 (6 bases). TRBV5-3 is given ORF status, its function remaining uncertain. Trimming took off 3 bases at V and 5 bases at J, with 11 bases between the two ends. The CDR3 has 13 residues. The DNA for the CDR3 is TGTGCCAGAAGCTCACAGGGTAAATATGGCTACACCTTC. The encoded protein is CARSSQGKYGYTF.

This sequence joins TRBV9 and TRBJ1-3, with a tentative D call TRBD1 (6 bases). The CDR3 sequence is 17 residues long. V dropped 2 bases and J dropped 6 bases, with 21 bases sitting between them. Germline loops: CDR1 SGDLS, CDR2 YYNGEE. The CDR3 region has the DNA TGTGCCAGCAGCGTTAGTTCGCAACAGGGATCGGTAAACACCATATATTTT. As protein: CASSVSSQQGSVNTIYF.

The gene calls are TRBV7-2 and TRBJ2-5, with a tentative D call TRBD2 (7 bases). CDR3 size: 15 residues. V was pared by 9 bases and J by 5 bases, with 22 bases between. CDR1 and CDR2 (germline): SGHTA, FQGNSA. CDR3 in DNA: TGTGCCAGTCTGGAGGGGGGGCATAGAGTTGAGACCCAGTACTTC. This sequence encodes CASLEGGHRVETQYF.

The gene calls are TRBV29-1 and TRBJ2-3; a weak D match, TRBD1 (5 bases). The CDR3 loop spans 13 amino acids. V lost 5 bases, J lost 0 bases, and 9 bases lay in between. The germline V gene has CDR1 SQVTM and CDR2 ANQGSEA. CDR3 amino acids: CSVRQTSTDTQYF. The CDR3 nucleotides are TGCAGCGTTAGACAGACTAGCACAGATACGCAGTATTTT.

The V gene is TRBV11-3, the J gene TRBJ2-2; maybe TRBD1 (8 bases). Trimming removed 8 bases at V and 3 bases at J, with 22 bases between. The V gene's germline CDR1 is SGHNT and CDR2 YENEEA. This CDR3 spans 17 amino acids. CDR3 sequence (DNA): TGTGCCAGCTGGATCCCGAAAACAGGGGGGGACACCGGGGAGCTGTTTTTT. The encoded protein is CASWIPKTGGDTGELFF.

This clone has just one count. This chain connects TRBV9 to TRBJ1-4; TRBD1 is a possible D gene (6 bases). The germline V and J ends were trimmed by 4 bases and 2 bases, with 9 bases remaining between them. CDR1 is SGDLS, CDR2 YYNGEE, per germline. The CDR3 runs 14 residues. CDR3 sequence: CASSPQGTNEKLFF. The CDR3 DNA reads TGTGCCAGCAGCCCGCAGGGGACTAATGAAAAACTGTTTTTT. Together with reference TRBV9 and TRBJ1-4, the CDR3 gives the full variable domain: DSGVTQTPKHLITATGQRVTLRCSPRSGDLSVYWYQQSLDQGLQFLIQYYNGEERAKGNILERFSAQQFPDLHSELNLSSLELGDSALYFCASSPQGTNEKLFFGSGTQLSVL.

V usage is TRBV5-1 and J usage is TRBJ1-6; D unresolved. This CDR3 has 13 amino acids. From germline, CDR1 is SGHRS and CDR2 YFSETQ. Between the trimmed V and J ends, which lost 0 bases and 8 bases, there was a span of 6 bases. The CDR3 region is CASSLGRDSPLHF. The CDR3 coding sequence is TGCGCCAGCAGCTTGGGTCGGGATTCACCCCTCCACTTT.